The 24 T cell receptor beta chains given below trace back to one sample, sequenced in a study of molecular identifiers for immune sequencing clone quantification. A single record per CDR3 protein comes from TCRdb applying MiXCR to the PCR reads. The table records 85,000 to 100,000 distinct CDR3 sequences, approximately 22% of them present only once. Sequencing used naive CD8+ T cells from blood, with Jurkat cell RNA spiked in. Subset in this sample: FACS-sorted CD8+CD4-CCR7+CD45RA+ naive T cells. These receptor sequences come from a human donor in good health. Some libraries in this study had Jurkat cell RNA spiked in.

About this clonotype: It may be a read error: a sequence one base away is much more abundant. V gene TRBV3-1 combines with J gene TRBJ1-3; D is unresolved. Germline CDR1 is LGHDT and CDR2 is YNNKEL (reference sequence). This CDR3 comprises 17 residues. CDR3 nucleotides: TGTGCCAGCAGCCAAGATCACCCAGCCAGCTCTGGAAACACCATAGATTTT. It encodes CASSQDHPASSGNTIDF.

This clonotype has at least ten counts. The chain combines TRBV28 with TRBJ1-4, with 8 bases fitting TRBD1. Germline trimming cut 4 bases from V and 2 bases from J; bases unmatched to any gene: 6. CDR1 MDHEN and CDR2 SYDVKM come from the germline V gene. The CDR3 consists of 16 residues. The CDR3 bases are TGTGCCAGCAGTTCTCCTTCAGGGGGCACTAATGAAAAACTGTTTTTT. It encodes CASSSPSGGTNEKLFF.

This clonotype was counted at least ten times. This sequence joins TRBV28 and TRBJ2-5, with D possibly matching TRBD2 (5 bases). CDR3 length: 16 amino acids. CDR1 MDHEN and CDR2 SYDVKM come from the germline V gene. Trimming stripped 7 bases from V and 2 bases from J, with 20 bases between. This CDR3 is CASITLDLAGQETQYF. Here the CDR3 DNA reads TGTGCCAGCATCACATTGGACCTGGCGGGTCAAGAGACCCAGTACTTC.

This clonotype was detected a few times. V is TRBV11-2 and J is TRBJ2-1; no clear D. Per germline, CDR1 SGHAT and CDR2 FQNNGV. Trimming took 3 bases from V and 0 from J, leaving 6 bases between them. The CDR3 runs 14 residues. For the CDR3, the DNA is TGTGCCAGCAGCTTGTTTAGCTCCTACAATGAGCAGTTCTTC. Protein: CASSLFSSYNEQFF. Full variable domain (outside the CDR3, taken from reference TRBV11-2 and TRBJ2-1): EAGVAQSPRYKIIEKRQSVAFWCNPISGHATLYWYQQILGQGPKLLIQFQNNGVVDDSQLPKDRFSAERLKGVDSTLKIQPAKLEDSAVYLCASSLFSSYNEQFFGPGTRLTVL.

The sample holds many counts of this clonotype. V gene TRBV20-1 combines with J gene TRBJ2-7; D is perhaps TRBD2 (5 bases). CDR1 is DFQATT, CDR2 SNEGSKA, per germline (reference sequence). This CDR3 is built from 13 residues. V was clipped by 6 bases and J by 2 bases, with 14 bases between them. The CDR3 sequence: CSAETAEPYEQYF. The CDR3 DNA follows: TGCAGTGCAGAAACAGCGGAGCCCTACGAGCAGTACTTC.

This clonotype has at least ten counts. The genes are TRBV12-3 or TRBV12-4 and TRBJ2-3; 10 positions match TRBD2. The CDR3 runs 16 residues. Losses at the gene ends were 3 bases for V and 3 bases for J; bases not matched to a gene: 6. This chain's CDR3 is CASSLVAGGATDTQYF. CDR3 coding DNA: TGTGCCAGCAGTTTGGTAGCGGGGGGCGCTACAGATACGCAGTATTTT.

The CDR3 DNA is TGTGCCAGCAGATCCAGACAGGGTTTTGGTGAAAAACTGTTTTTT. Translation: CASRSRQGFGEKLFF. The rearrangement uses TRBV27 and TRBJ1-4; 7 bases map to TRBD1. This CDR3 has 15 residues. CDR1 is MNHEY, CDR2 SMNVEV, per germline (reference sequence). Germline trimming cut 6 bases from V and 7 bases from J; bases unmatched to any gene: 11.

The chain carries TRBV6-2 or TRBV6-3 and TRBJ2-6; 11 positions agree with TRBD1. Germline-derived CDR1 and CDR2 are MNHEY and SVGEGT. The V gene end was trimmed by 6 bases and the J gene end by 1 base; junction bases not matched to a gene: 17. The CDR3 totals 21 residues. CDR3: CASSHRDRGTGELSGANVLTF. The CDR3 region has the DNA TGTGCCAGCAGCCACCGGGACAGGGGGACGGGGGAGTTGTCTGGGGCCAACGTCCTGACTTTC.

This chain connects TRBV10-3 to TRBJ2-1, with 12 bases fitting TRBD2. Looked up from germline, CDR1 is ENHRY and CDR2 is SYGVKD. The CDR3 has 18 residues. The J segment lost 4 bases and the V segment lost 1 base, leaving 8 bases of the junction unmatched. CDR3 sequence reads: CAISEFPMTSGGYNEQFF. Written as DNA, the CDR3 is TGTGCCATCAGTGAGTTCCCCATGACTAGCGGGGGATACAATGAGCAGTTCTTC.

The chain joins TRBV11-3 to TRBJ2-5, with 8 bases aligning to TRBD1. Germline V gene lookup returns CDR1 SGHNT and CDR2 YENEEA. The CDR3 runs to 13 residues. V gave up 4 bases and J gave up 3 bases; unmatched junction bases: 1. The CDR3 nucleotides are TGTGCCAGCAGCTCGGACAGGGAAGAGACCCAGTACTTC. This sequence encodes CASSSDREETQYF. The full variable domain, its missing parts supplied by reference TRBV11-3 and TRBJ2-5, is EAGVVQSPRYKIIEKKQPVAFWCNPISGHNTLYWYLQNLGQGPELLIRYENEEAVDDSQLPKDRFSAERLKGVDSTLKIQPAELGDSAVYLCASSSDREETQYFGPGTRLLVL.

The chain uses TRBV20-1 and TRBJ2-5; D gene unclear. V was cut by 0 bases and J by 2 bases, with 19 bases left in between. Germline CDR1 and CDR2: DFQATT and SNEGSKA (reference sequence). This CDR3 comprises 17 residues. CDR3 sequence: CSARDEAVLISQETQYF. As DNA, the CDR3 is TGCAGTGCTAGAGATGAAGCCGTACTTATCTCGCAAGAGACCCAGTACTTC.

At least ten counts were recorded for this clonotype. The chain employs TRBV2 and TRBJ1-5, with 7 bases aligning to TRBD1. This CDR3 has 16 amino acids. CDR1 is SNHLY and CDR2 is FYNNEI in the germline V gene. Germline trimming cut 1 base from V and 7 bases from J; bases unmatched to any gene: 10. The chain's CDR3 is CASSEGSGGSNQPQHF. The CDR3 DNA is TGTGCCAGCAGTGAAGGGTCAGGGGGAAGTAACCAGCCCCAGCATTTT.

There are a few counts of this clonotype. The genes are TRBV6-2 or TRBV6-3 and TRBJ2-5, with D perhaps being TRBD1 or TRBD2 (5 bases each). CDR3 length: 13 residues. V lost 2 bases and J 5 bases, leaving 9 bases between the germline ends. The germline gives CDR1 MNHEY, CDR2 SVGEGT. In DNA, the CDR3 is TGTGCCAGCAGTTACGGGGGTGGGGAGACCCAGTACTTC. Its protein product is CASSYGGGETQYF.

This clonotype was seen ten or more times. The chain recombines TRBV27 with TRBJ2-7; perhaps TRBD2 as D (7 bases). The V end was cut by 6 bases, the J end by 5 bases, with 11 bases between. The CDR3 has 12 residues. Germline V gene lookup returns CDR1 MNHEY and CDR2 SMNVEV (reference sequence). The CDR3 sequence is CASRTGGHEQYF. The CDR3, as DNA: TGTGCCAGCAGAACCGGGGGGCACGAGCAGTACTTC.

The chain carries TRBV20-1 and TRBJ2-7; 9 nucleotides align to TRBD2. Trimming took 0 bases from V and 4 from J; bases not matched to a gene: 13. CDR1 and CDR2 (germline): DFQATT, SNEGSKA (reference sequence). There are 17 residues in the CDR3. CDR3 sequence reads: CSARDRGSGSRGYEQYF. The CDR3 nucleotides are TGCAGTGCTAGAGATCGGGGTAGCGGGAGCCGTGGTTACGAGCAGTACTTC.

With regard to this clonotype: A much larger clone lies one base from this, so it may be a read error. The CDR3 region has the DNA TGTGCCAGCAGCTTGGCCGGCAGGAGTGATACTGAAGCTTTCTTT. Amino acid sequence: CASSLAGRSDTEAFF. The chain carries TRBV5-6 and TRBJ1-1; no clear D gene. The CDR3 spans 15 residues. CDR1 SGHDT and CDR2 YYEEEE come from the germline V gene. V was pared by 0 bases and J by 5 bases, with 14 bases between.

The sample holds many counts of this clonotype. The chain has TRBV12-3 or TRBV12-4 and TRBJ1-4, with 7 bases identical to TRBD1. This CDR3 region has 16 residues. The junction had 10 bases not matched to a gene; V was cut back by 6 bases and J by 3 bases. The CDR3 coding sequence is TGTGCCAGCAGAATAAAGGACGGGACAGCTAATGAAAAACTGTTTTTT. Translation: CASRIKDGTANEKLFF.

This clonotype was found many times. This chain links TRBV7-2 with TRBJ2-7, with D perhaps matching TRBD2 (5 bases). The CDR3 covers 15 residues. Germline V gene data show CDR1 as SGHTA and CDR2 as FQGNSA. Trimming left V 1 base short and J 6 bases short, with 16 bases between. The CDR3 spells CASSLGGRESLEQYF. Written as DNA, the CDR3 is TGTGCCAGCAGCTTAGGTGGCCGGGAAAGTCTCGAGCAGTACTTC.

This chain joins TRBV27 and TRBJ2-7; 7 nucleotides line up with TRBD2. This CDR3 is 15 amino acids long. V lost 0 bases and J lost 4; bases outside the gene matches: 6. Looked up from germline, CDR1 is MNHEY and CDR2 is SMNVEV (reference sequence). The CDR3 sequence is CASSLSVSGGYEQYF. The CDR3 DNA sequence: TGTGCCAGCAGTTTATCGGTTTCGGGGGGTTACGAGCAGTACTTC.

This clonotype has a count of ten or more. The gene calls are TRBV20-1 and TRBJ2-7; TRBD1 matches 8 bases. The germline gives CDR1 DFQATT, CDR2 SNEGSKA (reference sequence). The CDR3 is made up of 17 amino acids. V shed 1 base, J shed 4 bases, and the junction held 15 bases outside the gene matches. CDR3 residues: CSARVPYYGQGVYEQYF. CDR3 sequence (DNA): TGCAGTGCTAGAGTGCCCTATTATGGACAGGGTGTATACGAGCAGTACTTC.

Details on this clonotype: Mismatch with germline at one junction end may stem from a read error. This rearrangement joins TRBV7-2 to TRBJ2-5, with a tentative D call TRBD1 (6 bases). Germline CDR1 is SGHTA and CDR2 is FQGNSA. This CDR3 is built from 16 residues. In DNA, the CDR3 is TGCGCCAGCAGCTTGGGGGCTGGCGGACTGAGCGAGACCCAGTACTTC. Residues: CASSLGAGGLSETQYF.

This clonotype was picked up a small number of times. The CDR3 does not close with the conserved phenylalanine or tryptophan, likely indicating a read error. The chain uses TRBV27 and TRBJ2-7; the D gene is possibly TRBD2 (5 bases). This CDR3 spans 13 amino acids. CDR1 and CDR2 from the germline V gene are MNHEY and SMNVEV (reference sequence). The V gene lost 4 bases and the J gene lost 7 bases, with 14 bases spanning the gap. CDR3 sequence (DNA): TGTGCCAGCAGTTCCAGCGGCATTGAGGAGCAGTACTCC. Its translation is CASSSSGIEEQYS.

A remark on this clonotype: The junction and the germline gene differ at one end; a read error may be behind it. This chain uses TRBV29-1 with TRBJ1-1; D is unresolved. The CDR3 covers 11 residues. In germline, CDR1 is SQVTM, CDR2 ANQGSEA. The CDR3 loop reads CSVELDTEAFF. CDR3 nucleotide sequence: TGCAGTGTTGAGTTGGACACTGAAGCTTTCTTT.

This clonotype was counted between two and nine times. The germline gene is not matched at one end of the junction; a read error may be the cause. This chain uses TRBV7-9 with TRBJ1-4; D is ambiguous. Germline assignment: CDR1 SEHNR and CDR2 FQNEAQ (reference sequence). The CDR3 consists of 15 residues. CDR3 bases: TGTGTCAGCAGATCTTCCGGGACAACTAATGAAAAACTGTTTTTT. It is translated as CVSRSSGTTNEKLFF.